A selection of T cell receptor beta chains follows, all from one sample in a study of blood T cell repertoires in COVID-19. Profiling relied on immunoSEQ multiplex PCR, and the TCRdb table lists in-frame clones only, not all of them. The sample lists 200,000 to 300,000 clones; approximately 90% were seen once. Sequencing was done on a sample of PBMCs or T cells enriched from blood (not recorded which). These receptors originate from a woman aged 40 to 50 with acute COVID-19. CDR3s include the opening cysteine and the closing phenylalanine or tryptophan. A D gene is named only where the DNA matches it firmly. Expanded clones are given a class, and other clones once, few, many or no size at all.

J: TRBJ1-1
V: TRBV6-2/TRBV6-3
size: NA
D: TRBD1
CDR3: CASSYSGQGFTEAFF
DNA: TGTGCCAGCAGTTATTCTGGACAGGGATTCACTGAAGCTTTCTTT

J: TRBJ2-1
V: TRBV5-6
size: NA
D: TRBD1
CDR3: CASSLLGQGYNEQFF
DNA: TGTGCCAGCAGCTTGTTAGGACAGGGTTACAATGAGCAGTTCTTC

J: TRBJ1-4
V: TRBV5-6
size: few
D: NA
CDR3: CASSLRGNEKLFF
DNA: TGTGCCAGCAGCTTGAGGGGGAATGAAAAACTGTTTTTT

J: TRBJ1-2
V: TRBV6-2/TRBV6-3
size: NA
D: NA
CDR3: CASSGHTGSGYTF
DNA: TGTGCCAGCAGTGGGCATACAGGGAGTGGCTACACCTTC

J: TRBJ1-2
V: TRBV29-1
size: NA
D: TRBD1
CDR3: CSVGRQGAIGYTF
DNA: TGCAGCGTAGGGCGACAGGGGGCGATTGGCTACACCTTC

J: TRBJ1-5
V: TRBV27
size: NA
D: TRBD1
CDR3: CASRLRGTVNQPQHF
DNA: TGTGCCAGCAGGCTACGGGGGACAGTCAATCAGCCCCAGCATTTT

J: TRBJ2-4
V: TRBV7-2
size: NA
D: TRBD2
CDR3: CASRSGTSGGLNIQYF
DNA: TGTGCCAGCAGATCCGGGACTAGCGGGGGGCTAAACATTCAGTACTTC

J: TRBJ1-1
V: TRBV2
size: NA
D: NA
CDR3: CASSKFREGNTEAFF
DNA: TGTGCCAGCAGTAAATTCAGGGAGGGGAACACTGAAGCTTTCTTT

J: TRBJ1-2
V: TRBV3-1/TRBV3-2
size: NA
D: TRBD1
CDR3: CASSRGTGGQYGYTF
DNA: TGTGCCAGCAGCCGAGGGACAGGGGGCCAGTATGGCTACACCTTC

J: TRBJ1-1
V: TRBV7-9
size: once
D: TRBD1
CDR3: CASSLIRQGATEAFF
DNA: TGTGCCAGCAGCTTAATCAGACAGGGTGCCACTGAAGCTTTCTTT

J: TRBJ1-6
V: TRBV5-1
size: NA
D: NA
CDR3: CASSLLNSPLHF
DNA: TGCGCCAGCAGCCTACTTAATTCACCCCTCCACTTT

J: TRBJ1-2
V: TRBV6-5
size: few
D: TRBD1
CDR3: CAIRTGKGGYTF
DNA: TGTGCCATAAGGACAGGGAAGGGTGGCTACACCTTC

J: TRBJ2-1
V: TRBV6-5
size: once
D: NA
CDR3: CASSSGHYNEQFF
DNA: TGTGCCAGCAGTTCGGGACATTACAATGAGCAGTTCTTC

J: TRBJ1-2
V: TRBV27
size: NA
D: TRBD1
CDR3: CASSFDREWGYTF
DNA: TGTGCCAGCAGTTTCGACAGGGAATGGGGCTACACCTTC

J: TRBJ1-2
V: TRBV5-1
size: NA
D: NA
CDR3: CASSLGDTPNYGYTF
DNA: TGCGCCAGCAGCTTGGGGGACACACCAAACTATGGCTACACCTTC

J: TRBJ1-2
V: TRBV11-3
size: NA
D: NA
CDR3: CASSLGRQVNYGYTF
DNA: TGTGCCAGCAGCTTAGGCCGGCAGGTCAACTATGGCTACACCTTC

J: TRBJ2-1
V: TRBV5-4
size: NA
D: TRBD2
CDR3: CASSSGTSGRPPSGEQFF
DNA: TGTGCCAGCAGCTCCGGGACTAGCGGGAGGCCGCCCAGCGGTGAGCAGTTCTTC

J: TRBJ1-1
V: TRBV27
size: NA
D: NA
CDR3: CASRDMARNTEAFF
DNA: TGTGCCAGCAGAGACATGGCGAGGAACACTGAAGCTTTCTTT

J: TRBJ2-5
V: TRBV5-1
size: NA
D: NA
CDR3: CASSLGHLKETQYF
DNA: TGCGCCAGCAGCTTGGGACATCTGAAAGAGACCCAGTACTTC

J: TRBJ2-1
V: TRBV19
size: NA
D: TRBD2
CDR3: CASSTPRGAGLHNEQFF
DNA: TGTGCCAGTAGTACCCCTCGTGGAGCGGGGCTACATAATGAGCAGTTCTTC

J: TRBJ2-5
V: TRBV18
size: NA
D: NA
CDR3: CASSPPGLQETQYF
DNA: TGTGCCAGCTCACCACCGGGACTCCAAGAGACCCAGTACTTC

J: TRBJ1-2
V: TRBV7-2
size: NA
D: NA
CDR3: CASSLRDGGGYTF
DNA: TGTGCCAGCAGCCTCCGGGACGGGGGAGGCTACACCTTC